This T cell receptor (beta chain) originates from a study of cytomegalovirus exposure and HLA in healthy donors. Study at large: Some 180 million T cells yielded approximately 110 million unique TCR beta sequences in earlier analysis. Broader study findings: Segments of the TCR beta V type were, in most cases, productive about 90% or about 30% of the time in an earlier analysis.

About this clone: Its antigen is not identified.

Healthy bone marrow donors supplied every sample. Likely unrecorded immune exposures existed in these nominally healthy donors. PCR primers comprised 60 Vbeta and 13 Jbeta primers. Clones were read by immunoSEQ multiplex PCR, and TCRdb kept only the in-frame ones, dropping some. The sample contains 95,000 to 150,000 clones, 81% of which appear only once. With V trimmed by 1 base and J by 2 bases, 0 bases remained unmatched. Germline values: CDR1 LNHNV, CDR2 YYDKDF (reference sequence). This CDR3 region has 15 residues. Sequenced: PBMCs. The sequence was collected from a middle-aged woman in good health and CMV-seronegative. V usage is TRBV15 and J usage is TRBJ2-3; TRBD1 aligns across 10 bases. DNA for the CDR3: TGTGCCACCAGCAGAGGACAGGGGGCCACAGATACGCAGTATTTT. Its protein is CATSRGQGATDTQYF.